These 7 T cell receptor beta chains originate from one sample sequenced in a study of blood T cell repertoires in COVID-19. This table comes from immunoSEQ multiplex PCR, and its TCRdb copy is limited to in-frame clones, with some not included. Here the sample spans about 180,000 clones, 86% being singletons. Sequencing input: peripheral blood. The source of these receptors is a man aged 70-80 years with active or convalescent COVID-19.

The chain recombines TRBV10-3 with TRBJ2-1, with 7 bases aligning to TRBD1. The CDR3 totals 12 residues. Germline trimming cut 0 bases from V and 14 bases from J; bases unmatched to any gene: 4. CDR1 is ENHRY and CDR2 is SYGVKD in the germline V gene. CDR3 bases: TGTGCCATCAGTGAGTCGGACAGGAGAAAGTTCTTC. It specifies CAISESDRRKFF.

The CDR3 bases are TGTGCCAGCAGCGCGGTGGGGCGGTGGGTGCGCACGGAGACCCAGTACTTC. This encodes CASSAVGRWVRTETQYF. The gene calls are TRBV5-8 and TRBJ2-5, with a tentative D call TRBD1 (5 bases). The V gene lost 4 bases and the J gene lost 5 bases, with 24 bases spanning the gap. Germline V gene data show CDR1 as SGHTS and CDR2 as YDEGEE. This CDR3 contains 17 residues.

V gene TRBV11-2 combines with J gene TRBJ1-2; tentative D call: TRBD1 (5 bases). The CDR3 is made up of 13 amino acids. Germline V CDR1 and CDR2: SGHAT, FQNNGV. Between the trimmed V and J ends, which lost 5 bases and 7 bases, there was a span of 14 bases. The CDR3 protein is CASSPLGGGGYTF. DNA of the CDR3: TGTGCCAGCAGCCCCCTCGGGGGAGGTGGCTACACCTTC.

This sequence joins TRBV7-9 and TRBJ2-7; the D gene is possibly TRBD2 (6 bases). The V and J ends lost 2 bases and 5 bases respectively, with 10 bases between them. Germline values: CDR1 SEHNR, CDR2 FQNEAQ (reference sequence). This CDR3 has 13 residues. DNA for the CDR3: TGTGCCAGCAGCTTATCTAGCGTAAACGAGCAGTACTTC. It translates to CASSLSSVNEQYF.

CDR3 DNA sequence: TGTGCCAGCTTACCCCGGGGGAGCGCGAACACCGGGGAGCTGTTTTTT. It translates to CASLPRGSANTGELFF. This rearrangement joins TRBV19 to TRBJ2-2; weak D call: TRBD2 (6 bases). Germline-derived CDR1 and CDR2 are LNHDA and SQIVND (reference sequence). V lost 9 bases and J lost 0, with 17 bases in between. The CDR3 is 16 residues long.

CDR3 protein: CASSLALGGGNYGYTF. The DNA of the CDR3 is TGTGCCAGCAGCTTAGCGTTGGGCGGAGGAAACTATGGCTACACCTTC. The gene calls are TRBV7-2 and TRBJ1-2, with no clear D. The CDR3 sequence is 16 residues long. Germline V gene data show CDR1 as SGHTA and CDR2 as FQGNSA. Trimming cost V 0 bases and J 2 bases, with 13 bases left between them.

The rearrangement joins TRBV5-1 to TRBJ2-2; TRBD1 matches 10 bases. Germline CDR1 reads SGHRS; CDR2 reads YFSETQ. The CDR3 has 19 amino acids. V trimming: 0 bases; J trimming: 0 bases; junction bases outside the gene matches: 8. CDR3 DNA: TGCGCCAGCAGCTTGGAACCCCTCGGGACAGGGGCGAACACCGGGGAGCTGTTTTTT. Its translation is CASSLEPLGTGANTGELFF.